This TCR beta chain emerged from a study of response to subunit inactivated influenza vaccine (dated by TCRdb to 2017 to 2018). The study in broad terms: To follow how T cells responded to a trivalent subunit inactivated influenza vaccine, the researchers relied on deep quantitative profiling of the T cell receptor repertoire.

The protocol used for the library was RT-PCR. Data came from an Illumina HiSeq 2500. Through fastp at Q25 and MiXCR, TCRdb rebuilt clones from the public reads, retaining in-frame beta chains. Each entry is one CDR3 protein sequence, shown with its most common DNA and genes. The sample records 550,000 to 800,000 distinct CDR3 sequences, 15% to 17% of which are singletons. 11% of the sample lies in the top ten. Findings and caveats that apply to the study as a whole: The authors proposed that each seasonal influenza vaccination may bring in only a limited number of new T cells.

Relative to germline, V is 1 base shorter and J is 2 bases shorter, with 10 bases between their ends. CDR1 and CDR2 were assigned from the germline V gene as LGHNA and YSLEER. From the cysteine up to the phenylalanine, the CDR3 has a length of 15 residues. Of the read, only the CDR3 DNA is kept; its 45 bases are in frame from base 1. About this clonotype: Its specific antigen is unknown. No base quality values were provided; no much bigger clone lies one nucleotide off.

Sequences were derived from PBMCs from blood, sampled roughly 12 days after vaccination. The TCR sequence derives from a man over 45 who received an inactivated influenza vaccine. Donor details come from another sample of the same person, matched by shared clones. The V and J genes are TRBV4-3 and TRBJ2-3; TRBD2 could be the D gene, as 6 bases match. The DNA sequence is given as TGCGCCAGCAGCCAAGGGGAGGCGACCACAGATACGCAGTATTTT. It specifies CASSQGEATTDTQYF.